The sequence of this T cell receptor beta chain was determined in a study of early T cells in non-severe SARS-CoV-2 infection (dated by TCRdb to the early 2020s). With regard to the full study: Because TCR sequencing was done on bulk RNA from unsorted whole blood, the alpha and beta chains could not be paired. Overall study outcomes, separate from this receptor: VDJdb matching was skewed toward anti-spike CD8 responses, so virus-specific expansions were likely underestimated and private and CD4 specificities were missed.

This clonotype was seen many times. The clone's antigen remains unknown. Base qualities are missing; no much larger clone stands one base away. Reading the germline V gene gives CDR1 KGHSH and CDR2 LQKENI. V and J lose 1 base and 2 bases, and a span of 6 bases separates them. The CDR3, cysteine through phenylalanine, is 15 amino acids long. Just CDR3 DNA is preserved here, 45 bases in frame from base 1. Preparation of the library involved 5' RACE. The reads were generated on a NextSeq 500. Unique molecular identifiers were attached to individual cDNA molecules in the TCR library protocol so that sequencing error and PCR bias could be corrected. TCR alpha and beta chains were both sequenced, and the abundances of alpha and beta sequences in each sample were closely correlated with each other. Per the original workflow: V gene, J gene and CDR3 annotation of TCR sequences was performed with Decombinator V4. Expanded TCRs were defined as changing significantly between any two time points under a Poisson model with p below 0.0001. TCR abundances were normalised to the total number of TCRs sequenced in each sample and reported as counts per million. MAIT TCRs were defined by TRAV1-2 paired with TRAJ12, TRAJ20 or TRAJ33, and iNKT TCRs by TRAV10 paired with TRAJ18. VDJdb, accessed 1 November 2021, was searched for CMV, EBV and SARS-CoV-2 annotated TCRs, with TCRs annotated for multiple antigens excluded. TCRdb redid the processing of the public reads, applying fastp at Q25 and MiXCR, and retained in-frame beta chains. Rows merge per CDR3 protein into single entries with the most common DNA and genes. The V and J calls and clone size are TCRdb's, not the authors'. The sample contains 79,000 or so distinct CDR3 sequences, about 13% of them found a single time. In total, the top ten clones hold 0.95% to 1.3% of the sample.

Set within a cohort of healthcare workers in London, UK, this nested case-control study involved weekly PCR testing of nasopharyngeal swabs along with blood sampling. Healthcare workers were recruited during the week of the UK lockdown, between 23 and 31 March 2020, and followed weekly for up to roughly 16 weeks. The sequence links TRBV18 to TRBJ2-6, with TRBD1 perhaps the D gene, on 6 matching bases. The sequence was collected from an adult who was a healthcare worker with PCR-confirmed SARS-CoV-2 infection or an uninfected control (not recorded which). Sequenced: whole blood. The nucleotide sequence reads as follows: TGTGCCAGCTCACCACAGGGGGCTGGGGCCAACGTCCTGACTTTC. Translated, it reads CASSPQGAGANVLTF. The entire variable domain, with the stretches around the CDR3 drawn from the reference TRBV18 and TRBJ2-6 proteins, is NAGVMQNPRHLVRRRGQEARLRCSPMKGHSHVYWYRQLPEEGLKFMVYLQKENIIDESGMPKERFSAEFPKEGPSILRIQQVVRGDSAAYFCASSPQGAGANVLTFGAGSRLTVL.